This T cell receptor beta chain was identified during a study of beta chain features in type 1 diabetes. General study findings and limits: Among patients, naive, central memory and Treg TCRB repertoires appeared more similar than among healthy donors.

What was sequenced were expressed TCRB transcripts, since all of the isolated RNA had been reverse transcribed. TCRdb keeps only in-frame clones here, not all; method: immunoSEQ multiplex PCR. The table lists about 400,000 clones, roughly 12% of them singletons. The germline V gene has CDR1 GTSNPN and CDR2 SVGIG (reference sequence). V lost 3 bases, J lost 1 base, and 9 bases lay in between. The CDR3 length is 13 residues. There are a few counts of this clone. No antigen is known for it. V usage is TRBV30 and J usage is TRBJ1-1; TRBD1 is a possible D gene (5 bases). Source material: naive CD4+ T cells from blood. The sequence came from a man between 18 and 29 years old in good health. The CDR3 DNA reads TGTGCCTGGAGACAGGTCCAGAACACTGAAGCTTTCTTT. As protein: CAWRQVQNTEAFF. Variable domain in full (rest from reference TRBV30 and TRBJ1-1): SQTIHQWPATLVQPVGSPLSLECTVEGTSNPNLYWYRQAAGRGLQLLFYSVGIGQISSEVPQNLSASRPQDRQFILSSKKLLLSDSGFYLCAWRQVQNTEAFFGQGTRLTVV.